This entry lists 5 T cell receptor beta chains sequenced from one sample in a study of blood T cell repertoires in COVID-19. Method: immunoSEQ multiplex PCR; TCRdb's copy keeps in-frame clones and lacks some. Here the sample spans 40,000 to 55,000 clones, approximately 84% being singletons. The source material was peripheral blood. Receptor source: a middle-aged man with active COVID-19.

V usage is TRBV2 and J usage is TRBJ2-1; a weak D match, TRBD2 (5 bases). V was trimmed by 8 bases and J by 0 bases, leaving 14 bases between them. The germline V gene encodes CDR1 SNHLY and CDR2 FYNNEI. CDR3 length: 15 residues. CDR3: CASPLAPASYNEQFF. For the CDR3, the DNA is TGTGCCAGCCCCCTAGCACCCGCCTCCTACAATGAGCAGTTCTTC.

The gene calls are TRBV5-1 and TRBJ1-6; TRBD1 aligns across 7 bases. Germline loops: CDR1 SGHRS, CDR2 YFSETQ. This CDR3 region has 15 residues. Trimming cost V 4 bases and J 5 bases; bases outside gene matches: 6. CDR3 in amino acids: CASSPGTVNNSPLHF. The CDR3 coding sequence is TGCGCCAGCAGCCCCGGGACAGTTAATAATTCACCCCTCCACTTT.

The chain links TRBV4-1 to TRBJ1-4; no reliable D call. Germline V gene sequence: CDR1 MGHRA, CDR2 YSYEKL. The CDR3 runs to 15 residues. Trimming took off 5 bases at V and 5 bases at J, with 15 bases between the two ends. This chain's CDR3 is CASSETGTSNEKLFF. The CDR3, as DNA: TGCGCCAGCAGCGAAACGGGAACCTCGAATGAAAAACTGTTTTTT.

The gene calls are TRBV11-3 and TRBJ2-2, with 14 bases aligning to TRBD2. CDR3 length: 18 amino acids. Germline trimming cut 5 bases from V and 5 bases from J; bases unmatched to any gene: 10. Germline CDR1 SGHNT, CDR2 YENEEA. The CDR3 sequence: CASSGMIRLAGGTGELFF. The CDR3 coding sequence is TGTGCCAGCAGCGGAATGATAAGACTAGCGGGGGGGACCGGGGAGCTGTTTTTT. The full variable domain, its missing parts supplied by reference TRBV11-3 and TRBJ2-2, is EAGVVQSPRYKIIEKKQPVAFWCNPISGHNTLYWYLQNLGQGPELLIRYENEEAVDDSQLPKDRFSAERLKGVDSTLKIQPAELGDSAVYLCASSGMIRLAGGTGELFFGEGSRLTVL.

This chain joins TRBV19 and TRBJ1-2; 7 positions match TRBD1. After removal of 7 bases from V and 2 bases from J, the junction contained 10 bases not matched to a gene. CDR1 and CDR2 (germline): LNHDA, SQIVND (reference sequence). The CDR3 consists of 15 residues. The CDR3: CASTPWGTANYGYTF. The CDR3 nucleotides read TGTGCCAGTACCCCATGGGGGACAGCGAACTATGGCTACACCTTC.